Listed here are 3 T cell receptor beta chains from one sample, sequenced in a study of shared T cell receptors in the human thymus. Data came from immunoSEQ multiplex PCR; TCRdb stores just in-frame clones and leaves some out. The sample carries about 380,000 clones, approximately 95% recorded once. The material sequenced was thymocytes. The receptors stem from a human donor.

The chain employs TRBV4-1 and TRBJ2-1; 7 bases line up with TRBD1. This CDR3 region has 15 residues. Germline V CDR1 and CDR2: MGHRA, YSYEKL. The junction had 10 bases not matched to a gene; V was cut back by 5 bases and J by 6 bases. CDR3 coding DNA: TGCGCCAGCAGCTTTACCCGGGACAGATGCAATGAGCAGTTCTTC. The encoded protein is CASSFTRDRCNEQFF.

The V gene is TRBV6-1, the J gene TRBJ2-7; 10 positions agree with TRBD1. Germline CDR1 and CDR2: MNHNS and SASEGT. The CDR3 loop spans 14 amino acids. V lost 6 bases, J lost 3 bases, and 5 bases stayed unmatched. The CDR3 nucleotides read TGTGCCAGCAGCGCGGGACAGGGGATCTACGAGCAGTACTTC. It encodes CASSAGQGIYEQYF.

The CDR3 DNA sequence: TGCGCCAGCAGCCGGATATCCCCCAGGGTAGCGGGAGGGCCGGTGGGAGAGCAGTACTTC. Its protein product is CASSRISPRVAGGPVGEQYF. The chain recombines TRBV4-3 with TRBJ2-7, with 11 nucleotides matching TRBD2. V lost 4 bases, J lost 7 bases, and 24 bases stayed unmatched. The CDR3 is 20 residues long. Germline V gene sequence: CDR1 LGHNA, CDR2 YSLEER.